The 32 T cell receptor beta chains in this list originate from one sample, sequenced in a study of CD8 T cells in ankylosing spondylitis (dated by TCRdb to 2016 to 2017). Results the study describes overall, beyond this receptor: A TCR beta motif of seven or eight highly homologous amino acid variants appeared characteristic of blood from ankylosing spondylitis patients.

Libraries were prepared through 5' RACE. This sample was sequenced with an Illumina HiSeq 2500. TCRdb's own reprocessing of the public reads used fastp at Q25 and MiXCR and kept productive beta chains. Each entry merges the rows of one CDR3 protein and shows their most common DNA and genes. This sample has hundreds of thousands of distinct CDR3 sequences in its table, and 25% to 30% of those were observed once. The top ten hold under 0.9% of the sample. These TCRs' antigens remain unknown. Specimen: blood, either unsorted or a sorted T cell fraction (not recorded which). Receptors were obtained from a male donor with ankylosing spondylitis.

V usage is TRBV5-1 and J usage is TRBJ2-5; 9 nucleotides agree with TRBD1. With V trimmed by 4 bases and J by 4 bases, 11 bases remained unmatched. The CDR3 extends over 16 amino acids. From germline, CDR1 is SGHRS and CDR2 YFSETQ. CDR3 nucleotide sequence: TGCGCCAGCAGCCTCGATGAACAGGGGGCGGGAGAGACCCAGTACTTC. Residues: CASSLDEQGAGETQYF.

The CDR3 region is CASSTGTGADTQYF. The CDR3 DNA sequence: TGTGCCAGCAGCACCGGGACAGGGGCAGATACGCAGTATTTT. The V and J genes are TRBV7-9 and TRBJ2-3; the match to TRBD1 covers 10 bases. Looked up from germline, CDR1 is SEHNR and CDR2 is FQNEAQ (reference sequence). The CDR3 contains 14 residues. V lost 5 bases, J lost 4 bases, and 3 bases stayed unmatched.

The J gene is TRBJ2-5, the V gene TRBV7-2; 8 bases are shared with TRBD1. Germline assignment: CDR1 SGHTA and CDR2 FQGNSA. V gave up 6 bases and J gave up 4 bases; unmatched junction bases: 1. This CDR3 has 12 residues. The CDR3, as DNA: TGTGCCAGCAGAGGACAGGGAGAGACCCAGTACTTC. It encodes CASRGQGETQYF.

V is TRBV7-2 and J is TRBJ2-1; 7 bases align to TRBD2. Germline CDR1 reads SGHTA; CDR2 reads FQGNSA. The CDR3 runs 13 residues. The junction had 3 bases not matched to a gene; V was cut back by 3 bases and J by 7 bases. The CDR3 coding sequence is TGTGCCAGCAGCTTCAAGCGGGATAATGAGCAGTTCTTC. Translated, it gives CASSFKRDNEQFF.

The sample holds a few counts of this clonotype. V and J are TRBV20-1 and TRBJ2-3; perhaps TRBD2 as D (6 bases). The CDR3 spans 12 residues. The V gene lost 5 bases and the J gene lost 2 bases, with 8 bases spanning the gap. CDR1 is DFQATT, CDR2 SNEGSKA, per germline (reference sequence). DNA of the CDR3: TGCAGTGCTTGGACTATCACAGATACGCAGTATTTT. Translating gives CSAWTITDTQYF.

In this sample, this clonotype turned up many times. The rearrangement joins TRBV20-1 to TRBJ1-5; the D is unclear. V dropped 5 bases and J dropped 5 bases, with 16 bases sitting between them. The CDR3 has 14 amino acids. The V gene's germline CDR1 is DFQATT and CDR2 SNEGSKA (reference sequence). As DNA, the CDR3 is TGCAGTGCTGCTCTCTTGGGTCCCGATCAGCCCCAGCATTTT. Amino acid sequence: CSAALLGPDQPQHF.

The sample holds a few counts of this clonotype. The chain is built from TRBV5-1 and TRBJ2-2, with TRBD2 matching over 14 bases. The CDR3 has 17 residues. Germline V CDR1 and CDR2: SGHRS, YFSETQ. V lost 3 bases to trimming and J lost 5 bases; unmatched junction nucleotides: 6. Written as DNA, the CDR3 is TGCGCCAGCAGCTCGGGACTAGCGGGAGTGCGGACCGGGGAGCTGTTTTTT. It specifies CASSSGLAGVRTGELFF.

This clonotype was observed a few times. V is TRBV5-6 and J is TRBJ2-5; 8 bases align to TRBD1. The CDR3 has 14 residues. Germline-derived CDR1 and CDR2 are SGHDT and YYEEEE. J was trimmed by 0 bases and V by 10 bases; bases with no gene match: 8. This chain's CDR3 is CAGGRGLNQETQYF. CDR3 bases: TGTGCCGGGGGCAGGGGGCTAAACCAAGAGACCCAGTACTTC.

The V and J genes are TRBV12-3 or TRBV12-4 and TRBJ2-6, with no clear D. This CDR3 spans 14 amino acids. Trimming cost V 6 bases and J 0 bases, with 6 bases left between them. The CDR3 loop reads CASSRVSGANVLTF. The CDR3 DNA follows: TGTGCCAGCAGCCGAGTCTCTGGGGCCAACGTCCTGACTTTC.

J is TRBJ1-1 and V is TRBV2, with 10 bases aligning to TRBD1. V was pared by 5 bases and J by 0 bases, with 6 bases of the junction left unmatched. Germline CDR1 SNHLY, CDR2 FYNNEI. The CDR3 totals 16 residues. The CDR3 protein is CASSPGQGYMNTEAFF. The CDR3 nucleotides read TGTGCCAGCAGTCCGGGACAGGGGTACATGAACACTGAAGCTTTCTTT. The variable domain in full, with the rest retrieved from reference TRBV2 and TRBJ1-1, is EPEVTQTPSHQVTQMGQEVILRCVPISNHLYFYWYRQILGQKVEFLVSFYNNEISEKSEIFDDQFSVERPDGSNFTLKIRSTKLEDSAMYFCASSPGQGYMNTEAFFGQGTRLTVV.

The chain uses TRBV5-1 and TRBJ2-7; TRBD1 aligns across 10 bases. This CDR3 spans 15 amino acids. Germline V gene data show CDR1 as SGHRS and CDR2 as YFSETQ. Unmatched junction bases numbered 8, after V lost 3 bases and J lost 5 bases. The CDR3 DNA sequence: TGCGCCAGCAGCTGGACAGGGGGAGGGACGCACGAGCAGTACTTC. This encodes CASSWTGGGTHEQYF.

The gene calls are TRBV25-1 and TRBJ1-6; D remains unclear. The CDR3 covers 12 residues. The V gene's germline CDR1 is MGHDK and CDR2 SYGVNS. V lost 2 bases to trimming and J lost 8 bases, with 4 bases between them. CDR3 sequence (DNA): TGTGCCAGCAGTGAACCATATTCACCCCTCCACTTT. Its protein product is CASSEPYSPLHF.

This chain joins TRBV2 and TRBJ1-5; D unclear. Germline assignment: CDR1 SNHLY and CDR2 FYNNEI. The CDR3 contains 15 residues. The germline V and J ends were trimmed by 8 bases and 4 bases, with 18 bases remaining between them. The CDR3 DNA sequence: TGTGCCAGCGGTGGGAGCCGGGCCTCAAATCAGCCCCAGCATTTT. Its protein product is CASGGSRASNQPQHF.

V and J are TRBV29-1 and TRBJ1-1; a weak D match, TRBD1 (5 bases). Per germline, CDR1 SQVTM and CDR2 ANQGSEA. This CDR3 has 14 amino acids. V was trimmed by 5 bases and J by 4 bases, leaving 17 bases between them. The DNA for the CDR3 is TGCAGCGTTACCGAGGGAAGCAGGGTCACTGAAGCTTTCTTT. It translates to CSVTEGSRVTEAFF.

This sequence joins TRBV5-1 and TRBJ1-1; no clear D gene. The germline V and J ends were trimmed by 4 bases and 2 bases, with 9 bases remaining between them. This CDR3 is built from 13 residues. The germline V gene has CDR1 SGHRS and CDR2 YFSETQ. The CDR3 loop reads CASSLQPNTEAFF. The DNA of the CDR3 is TGCGCCAGCAGCCTCCAGCCTAACACTGAAGCTTTCTTT.

This sequence joins TRBV7-8 and TRBJ2-7, with a tentative D call TRBD2 (6 bases). The V and J ends lost 0 bases and 2 bases respectively, with 8 bases between them. Germline-derived CDR1 and CDR2 are SGHVS and FQNEAQ. The CDR3 extends over 14 amino acids. CDR3 in amino acids: CASSLAGRPYEQYF. CDR3 in DNA: TGTGCCAGCAGCTTAGCGGGGAGGCCCTACGAGCAGTACTTC.

The chain joins TRBV5-1 to TRBJ2-1, with 12 bases aligning to TRBD2. Per the germline V gene, CDR1 is SGHRS and CDR2 is YFSETQ. Germline trimming cut 4 bases from V and 5 bases from J; bases unmatched to any gene: 4. The CDR3 sequence is 15 residues long. CDR3 in amino acids: CASSRTSGVNNEQFF. In DNA, the CDR3 is TGCGCCAGCAGCCGGACTAGCGGGGTTAACAATGAGCAGTTCTTC.

The chain uses TRBV5-1 and TRBJ2-5; D perhaps matches TRBD2 (7 bases). Germline values: CDR1 SGHRS, CDR2 YFSETQ. CDR3 length equals 16 residues. Trimming stripped 0 bases from V and 2 bases from J, with 14 bases between. For the CDR3, the DNA is TGCGCCAGCAGCTTGGCGGGGGCGGGGGATCAAGAGACCCAGTACTTC. It yields the protein CASSLAGAGDQETQYF.

The table lists this clonotype with a few counts. V and J are TRBV5-1 and TRBJ1-1; 10 bases are shared with TRBD1. This CDR3 contains 17 residues. Germline CDR1 SGHRS, CDR2 YFSETQ. The junction had 7 bases not matched to a gene; V was cut back by 2 bases and J by 0 bases. CDR3 in DNA: TGCGCCAGCAGCTTCGGGACAGGGGACTTCATGAACACTGAAGCTTTCTTT. Protein sequence: CASSFGTGDFMNTEAFF.

This rearrangement joins TRBV5-1 to TRBJ1-1; a weak D match, TRBD1 (5 bases). CDR1 is SGHRS, CDR2 YFSETQ, per germline. The CDR3 loop spans 13 amino acids. The germline V and J ends were trimmed by 0 bases and 10 bases, with 13 bases remaining between them. The CDR3, as DNA: TGCGCCAGCAGCTTGGAAGGGGATTTGGGAGCTTTCTTT. Protein: CASSLEGDLGAFF.

This clonotype was seen at least ten times. The gene calls are TRBV7-9 and TRBJ1-1; D gene uncertain. The CDR3 is 13 amino acids. Germline CDR1 reads SEHNR; CDR2 reads FQNEAQ (reference sequence). V shed 5 bases and J shed 4 bases, with 11 bases lying between them. In DNA, the CDR3 is TGTGCCAGCAGCCGCGACCCCAGCACTGAAGCTTTCTTT. This gives the protein CASSRDPSTEAFF.

This clonotype was detected many times. This chain connects TRBV5-1 to TRBJ1-2; 11 bases fit TRBD1. Germline V gene data show CDR1 as SGHRS and CDR2 as YFSETQ. The CDR3 runs 15 residues. The trim removed 3 bases at V and 4 bases at J, leaving 5 bases unmatched. The CDR3 nucleotides are TGCGCCAGCAGCTCCCTCGGACAGGGGGCCTATGGCTACACCTTC. Translated, it gives CASSSLGQGAYGYTF.

The genes are TRBV12-3 or TRBV12-4 and TRBJ2-7; D possibly corresponds to TRBD1 (5 bases). V was pared by 4 bases and J by 2 bases, with 12 bases between. This CDR3 contains 14 residues. CDR3 sequence: CASSSLGAPYEQYF. CDR3 DNA: TGTGCCAGCAGTTCCTTAGGGGCCCCCTACGAGCAGTACTTC.

This clonotype was seen only a few times. This chain uses TRBV24-1 with TRBJ2-1, with TRBD2 as a possible D gene (6 bases). This CDR3 comprises 15 residues. Trimming stripped 3 bases from V and 8 bases from J, with 16 bases between. The germline V gene encodes CDR1 KGHDR and CDR2 SFDVKD. CDR3 in DNA: TGTGCCACCAGTGATCCCCGTCGGGAGATCTATGAGCAGTTCTTC. This encodes CATSDPRREIYEQFF.

This clonotype was detected ten times or more. The chain employs TRBV12-3 or TRBV12-4 and TRBJ1-2, with D tentatively TRBD1 (5 bases). This CDR3 is 13 amino acids long. V lost 0 bases to trimming and J lost 9 bases, with 11 bases between them. The CDR3 is CASSLADNGRYTF. As DNA, the CDR3 is TGTGCCAGCAGTTTAGCGGACAACGGGCGCTACACCTTC.

The J gene is TRBJ1-5, the V gene TRBV7-8; tentatively, D is TRBD1 (5 bases). The CDR3 length is 15 residues. V was trimmed by 6 bases and J by 2 bases, leaving 14 bases between them. Germline assignment: CDR1 SGHVS and CDR2 FQNEAQ. Here the CDR3 reads CASSYEGIRNQPQHF. The CDR3 DNA sequence: TGTGCCAGCAGTTACGAGGGGATTCGCAATCAGCCCCAGCATTTT.

The sample holds a few counts of this clonotype. The chain uses TRBV7-9 and TRBJ2-3, with 12 nucleotides matching TRBD2. CDR1 is SEHNR, CDR2 FQNEAQ, per germline (reference sequence). The CDR3 has 17 residues. The trim removed 3 bases at V and 4 bases at J, leaving 8 bases unmatched. The CDR3 protein is CASSFPTSGRSADTQYF. The CDR3 coding sequence is TGTGCCAGCAGCTTTCCAACTAGCGGGAGGAGTGCAGATACGCAGTATTTT.

The chain combines TRBV29-1 with TRBJ2-2, with D unclear. Germline loops: CDR1 SQVTM, CDR2 ANQGSEA. The length of the CDR3 is 13 residues. Trimming left V 7 bases short and J 6 bases short, with 15 bases between. The CDR3 protein is CSAPLLGSGELFF. The CDR3 nucleotides read TGCAGCGCTCCTTTATTGGGGTCCGGGGAGCTGTTTTTT.

J is TRBJ2-1 and V is TRBV7-9; D is ambiguous. Germline V lookup: CDR1 SEHNR, CDR2 FQNEAQ (reference sequence). This CDR3 has 15 residues. Trimming stripped 1 base from V and 4 bases from J, with 11 bases between. CDR3 in amino acids: CASSLGGPPYNEQFF. CDR3 sequence (DNA): TGTGCCAGCAGCTTAGGTGGCCCCCCGTACAATGAGCAGTTCTTC. The full variable domain, completed using reference TRBV7-9 and TRBJ2-1, is DTGVSQNPRHKITKRGQNVTFRCDPISEHNRLYWYRQTLGQGPEFLTYFQNEAQLEKSRLLSDRFSAERPKGSFSTLEIQRTEQGDSAMYLCASSLGGPPYNEQFFGPGTRLTVL.

This clonotype has a handful of counts. The chain joins TRBV5-1 to TRBJ2-3; unclear D gene. This CDR3 is built from 14 residues. Germline-derived CDR1 and CDR2 are SGHRS and YFSETQ. The V and J ends lost 1 base and 1 base respectively, with 7 bases between them. The CDR3 reads CASSLIRGTDTQYF. CDR3 coding DNA: TGCGCCAGCAGCTTGATTAGGGGCACAGATACGCAGTATTTT. Drawing the rest from reference TRBV5-1 and TRBJ2-3, the complete variable domain is KAGVTQTPRYLIKTRGQQVTLSCSPISGHRSVSWYQQTPGQGLQFLFEYFSETQRNKGNFPGRFSGRQFSNSRSEMNVSTLELGDSALYLCASSLIRGTDTQYFGPGTRLTVL.

The V call is TRBV20-1, the J call TRBJ2-3; D remains ambiguous. In germline, CDR1 is DFQATT, CDR2 SNEGSKA (reference sequence). This CDR3 region has 10 residues. The V end was cut by 6 bases, the J end by 7 bases, with 8 bases between. As DNA, the CDR3 is TGCAGTGCCAACAAGAATACGCAGTATTTT. Translated: CSANKNTQYF.

In this sample, this clonotype turned up a few times. V is TRBV4-2 and J is TRBJ1-5; 7 bases agree with TRBD1. The junction had 12 bases not matched to a gene; V was cut back by 4 bases and J by 0 bases. The germline CDR1 and CDR2 sequences are LGHNA and YNFKEQ. The CDR3 sequence is 18 residues long. Here the CDR3 reads CASSPTRDSLYSNQPQHF. The CDR3 DNA reads as TGTGCCAGCAGCCCGACTAGGGACAGCCTTTATAGCAATCAGCCCCAGCATTTT.